The 27 T cell receptor beta chains below all came from one sample that was sequenced in a study of blood T cell repertoires in COVID-19 (dated by TCRdb to 2019 to 2021). Preparation of the library involved the immunoSEQ multiplex PCR assay. TCRdb obtained this table from immuneACCESS and retained in-frame rearrangements with V and J assigned. These tables miss some clones; where compared with another copy, unresolved V genes account for less than half of the shortfall, and the remainder is unexplained. The sample data list about 330,000 clones, and 87% of these were observed just once. The top ten clones comprise under 5.5% of the sample. Sequences were obtained from PBMCs or T cells enriched from blood (not recorded which). The origin of the receptors is a woman between 25 and 40 years old who had recovered from COVID-19.

The genes are TRBV5-8 and TRBJ2-1; 7 bases fit TRBD1. Germline values: CDR1 SGHTS, CDR2 YDEGEE. Germline trimming cut 5 bases from V and 4 bases from J; bases unmatched to any gene: 6. CDR3 length: 14 residues. CDR3 sequence: CASRRPGQYNEQFF. Here the CDR3 DNA reads TGTGCCAGCAGGCGTCCGGGACAGTACAATGAGCAGTTCTTC. Full variable domain (missing parts from reference TRBV5-8 and TRBJ2-1): EAGVTQSPTHLIKTRGQQATLRCSPISGHTSVYWYQQALGLGLQFLLWYDEGEERNRGNFPPRFSGRQFPNYSSELNVNALELEDSALYLCASRRPGQYNEQFFGPGTRLTVL.

The sample holds one count of this clone. V is TRBV21-1 and J is TRBJ1-2. TRBV21-1 is termed a pseudogene. CDR3 length: 10 residues. CDR3 sequence (DNA): TGTGGAGGCCCTAACTATGGCTACACCTTC. Protein sequence: CGGPNYGYTF.

The chain has TRBV18 and TRBJ2-7; no firm D call. V lost 5 bases, J lost 4 bases, and 6 bases lay in between. This CDR3 contains 11 residues. From germline, CDR1 is KGHSH and CDR2 LQKENI. The CDR3 bases are TGTGCCAGCTCATCCCAGTACGAGCAGTACTTC. It codes for CASSSQYEQYF.

The rearrangement uses TRBV6-5 and TRBJ2-5; maybe TRBD1 (6 bases). This CDR3 region has 13 residues. Trimming removed 10 bases from V and 7 bases from J, with 19 bases in between. Germline V gene lookup returns CDR1 MNHEY and CDR2 SVGAGI. The CDR3 DNA is TGTGCCACCTCCCGGACAGAAGTCGGGACCCAGTACTTC. Encoded protein: CATSRTEVGTQYF.

The chain carries TRBV29-1 and TRBJ2-3, with TRBD1 matching over 8 bases. V was pared by 4 bases and J by 9 bases, with 6 bases of the junction left unmatched. The CDR3 covers 12 residues. Germline CDR1 is SQVTM and CDR2 is ANQGSEA. DNA for the CDR3: TGCAGCGTTGTCGGACAGGGTGTAACGCAGTATTTT. Amino acids: CSVVGQGVTQYF.

This chain links TRBV10-3 with TRBJ1-6, with D perhaps TRBD1 (5 bases). This CDR3 has 13 residues. V was pared by 3 bases and J by 11 bases, with 11 bases between. CDR1 ENHRY and CDR2 SYGVKD come from the germline V gene. CDR3 in DNA: TGTGCCATCAGTGAAAGCAGGGTAGCACCCCTCCACTTT. It encodes CAISESRVAPLHF.

In this sample, this clone turned up once. The chain is built from TRBV6-5 and TRBJ2-4; 7 positions agree with TRBD1. The CDR3 loop spans 14 amino acids. J lost 6 bases, V lost 8 bases, and 10 bases had no gene match. Per germline, CDR1 MNHEY and CDR2 SVGAGI. CDR3: CASVSVGTANIQYF. The CDR3 nucleotides read TGTGCCAGCGTCTCAGTGGGGACAGCAAACATTCAGTACTTC.

The chain is built from TRBV5-5 and TRBJ2-2; TRBD2 matches at 9 bases. V was pared by 0 bases and J by 2 bases, with 2 bases of the junction left unmatched. The CDR3 runs 16 residues. Germline V CDR1 and CDR2: SGHKS, YYEKEE (reference sequence). CDR3 in amino acids: CASSLVAGANTGELFF. As DNA, the CDR3 is TGTGCCAGCAGCTTGGTAGCGGGGGCCAACACCGGGGAGCTGTTTTTT.

The rearrangement uses TRBV27 and TRBJ1-2; D call uncertain. The V and J ends lost 5 bases and 5 bases respectively, with 12 bases between them. In germline, CDR1 is MNHEY, CDR2 SMNVEV (reference sequence). The CDR3 contains 13 residues. The CDR3 reads CASSPLWPYGYTF. The CDR3 bases are TGTGCCAGCAGTCCCTTGTGGCCGTATGGCTACACCTTC.

This clone was seen a single time. The chain couples TRBV5-6 to TRBJ1-6, with a possible D match to TRBD1 (5 bases). Trimming pared 0 bases from V and 10 bases from J, leaving 14 bases between. CDR1 is SGHDT and CDR2 is YYEEEE in the germline V gene. This CDR3 has 15 residues. The chain's CDR3 is CASSLGGGLRSPLHF. DNA of the CDR3: TGTGCCAGCAGCTTGGGTGGGGGGTTACGATCACCCCTCCACTTT.

V is TRBV28 and J is TRBJ2-7; TRBD1 aligns across 9 bases. Germline assignment: CDR1 MDHEN and CDR2 SYDVKM. There are 15 residues in the CDR3. V was clipped by 3 bases and J by 6 bases; unmatched bases: 9. CDR3 loop: CASSFTGTGLGEQYF. In DNA form, the CDR3 reads TGTGCCAGCAGTTTTACCGGGACAGGGCTAGGCGAGCAGTACTTC.

CDR3 DNA: TGTGCCAGCAGCGCAGGGACAGGGGTGGCATCACCCCTCCACTTT. It specifies CASSAGTGVASPLHF. This chain connects TRBV9 to TRBJ1-6, with TRBD1 identical over 10 bases. Germline CDR1 SGDLS, CDR2 YYNGEE. There are 15 residues in the CDR3. The trim removed 3 bases at V and 10 bases at J, leaving 7 bases unmatched.

The chain has TRBV18 and TRBJ1-2, with TRBD1 matching over 12 bases. Trimming took 8 bases from V and 6 from J; bases not matched to a gene: 7. In germline, CDR1 is KGHSH, CDR2 LQKENI. The CDR3 is made up of 14 amino acids. The CDR3 is CASTGTGGADGYTF. CDR3 sequence (DNA): TGTGCCAGCACCGGGACAGGGGGCGCTGATGGCTACACCTTC.

The chain recombines TRBV10-2 with TRBJ1-5; 7 nucleotides align to TRBD1. Germline V gives CDR1 WSHSY, CDR2 SAAADI. The CDR3 extends over 14 amino acids. V was clipped by 7 bases and J by 4 bases; unmatched bases: 7. The CDR3 nucleotides are TGCGCCAGCAAGCCCGGGACAGCTAATCAGCCCCAGCATTTT. Residues: CASKPGTANQPQHF.

V and J are TRBV18 and TRBJ2-3; 7 bases fit TRBD2. The CDR3 length is 13 residues. From germline, CDR1 is KGHSH and CDR2 LQKENI. The V segment lost 3 bases and the J segment 5 bases; nucleotides outside the gene matches: 2. CDR3 in DNA: TGTGCCAGCTCACCGGGAGGGATAGATACGCAGTATTTT. This gives the protein CASSPGGIDTQYF.

V is TRBV6-5 and J is TRBJ1-2, with D maybe TRBD1 (5 bases). Germline CDR1 and CDR2: MNHEY and SVGAGI. This CDR3 region has 15 residues. Deletions cut 2 bases from V and 4 bases from J, with 14 bases between. Here the CDR3 reads CASSYRQGGLYGYTF. The CDR3 DNA reads as TGTGCCAGCAGTTACAGGCAGGGCGGTCTCTATGGCTACACCTTC.

This clone was seen a single time. The rearrangement links TRBV4-1 to TRBJ1-4; D is ambiguous. This CDR3 comprises 16 residues. Deletions cut 1 base from V and 0 bases from J, with 9 bases between. Germline CDR1 is MGHRA and CDR2 is YSYEKL. The CDR3 protein is CASSQARGSTNEKLFF. For the CDR3, the DNA is TGCGCCAGCAGCCAAGCTCGCGGGTCAACTAATGAAAAACTGTTTTTT.

This chain links TRBV5-1 with TRBJ1-1; 9 nucleotides line up with TRBD1. The CDR3 sequence is 17 residues long. J lost 0 bases, V lost 4 bases, and 10 bases had no gene match. Germline V CDR1 and CDR2: SGHRS, YFSETQ. The CDR3 sequence is CASSPGTGLIMNTEAFF. For the CDR3, the DNA is TGCGCCAGCAGCCCCGGGACAGGGCTAATAATGAACACTGAAGCTTTCTTT.

The chain employs TRBV7-2 and TRBJ1-5; 9 bases map to TRBD1. CDR1 is SGHTA, CDR2 FQGNSA, per germline. The CDR3 is made up of 17 amino acids. The V gene end was trimmed by 1 base and the J gene end by 4 bases; junction bases not matched to a gene: 8. The chain's CDR3 is CASSLGRGQGQNQPQHF. For the CDR3, the DNA is TGTGCCAGCAGCTTAGGAAGGGGACAGGGCCAAAATCAGCCCCAGCATTTT.

The chain is built from TRBV7-9 and TRBJ1-4; 7 positions match TRBD1. Germline V lookup: CDR1 SEHNR, CDR2 FQNEAQ (reference sequence). The CDR3 runs 15 residues. V shed 4 bases and J 8 bases; nucleotides not matched to a gene: 10. The CDR3 reads CASSWGDRKQEKLFF. The CDR3 region has the DNA TGTGCCAGCAGCTGGGGGGACAGAAAACAAGAAAAACTGTTTTTT.

This sequence joins TRBV29-1 and TRBJ1-1; D is uncertain. Between the trimmed V and J ends, which lost 6 bases and 3 bases, there was a span of 14 bases. From germline, CDR1 is SQVTM and CDR2 ANQGSEA. This CDR3 has 13 amino acids. The CDR3 sequence is CSVAPRRDTEAFF. CDR3 nucleotides: TGCAGCGTGGCCCCCCGTCGGGACACTGAAGCTTTCTTT.

This chain uses TRBV7-8 with TRBJ2-1; 11 nucleotides align to TRBD1. This CDR3 comprises 15 residues. J gave up 7 bases and V 6 bases, and 8 bases lay outside the gene matches. Germline CDR1 and CDR2: SGHVS and FQNEAQ. CDR3 protein: CASSGGTGGLNEQFF. The CDR3 DNA follows: TGTGCCAGCAGTGGGGGGACAGGGGGTTTGAATGAGCAGTTCTTC.

The V gene is TRBV23-1, the J gene TRBJ1-5; tentative D call: TRBD1 (6 bases). TRBV23-1 is flagged as an ORF with uncertain function. Trimming took off 5 bases at V and 5 bases at J, with 13 bases between the two ends. The CDR3 sequence is 14 residues long. The CDR3 loop reads CASSFGRGHQPQHF. The CDR3 DNA is TGCGCCAGCAGTTTTGGCAGGGGCCATCAGCCCCAGCATTTT.

This clone was found once. This chain links TRBV28 with TRBJ1-2; 10 nucleotides match TRBD1. Germline CDR1 is MDHEN and CDR2 is SYDVKM. This CDR3 comprises 15 residues. Unmatched junction bases numbered 10, after V lost 6 bases and J lost 6 bases. CDR3 DNA: TGTGCCAGCAGCACCTCGGACAGGGGGGAAAATGGCTACACCTTC. Protein product: CASSTSDRGENGYTF.

This chain joins TRBV2 and TRBJ1-6, with D possibly being TRBD1 (5 bases). The V gene lost 8 bases and the J gene lost 6 bases, with 11 bases spanning the gap. The CDR3 consists of 13 residues. The germline V gene has CDR1 SNHLY and CDR2 FYNNEI. The CDR3 is CASRQNINSPLHF. CDR3 coding DNA: TGTGCCAGCCGACAGAATATTAATTCACCCCTCCACTTT.

The rearrangement links TRBV4-3 to TRBJ2-7; TRBD2 aligns across 9 bases. V lost 0 bases to trimming and J lost 2 bases; unmatched junction nucleotides: 2. This CDR3 is built from 15 residues. The germline gives CDR1 LGHNA, CDR2 YSLEER. The chain's CDR3 is CASSQDSGGPYEQYF. Here the CDR3 DNA reads TGCGCCAGCAGCCAAGACAGCGGGGGGCCCTACGAGCAGTACTTC.

J is TRBJ1-2 and V is TRBV5-5; D unresolved. Trimming removed 4 bases at V and 2 bases at J, with 9 bases between. This CDR3 is built from 13 residues. CDR1 is SGHKS and CDR2 is YYEKEE in the germline V gene (reference sequence). The CDR3 region has the DNA TGTGCCAGCAGCCCCTCCTTCAACTATGGCTACACCTTC. Encoded protein: CASSPSFNYGYTF.